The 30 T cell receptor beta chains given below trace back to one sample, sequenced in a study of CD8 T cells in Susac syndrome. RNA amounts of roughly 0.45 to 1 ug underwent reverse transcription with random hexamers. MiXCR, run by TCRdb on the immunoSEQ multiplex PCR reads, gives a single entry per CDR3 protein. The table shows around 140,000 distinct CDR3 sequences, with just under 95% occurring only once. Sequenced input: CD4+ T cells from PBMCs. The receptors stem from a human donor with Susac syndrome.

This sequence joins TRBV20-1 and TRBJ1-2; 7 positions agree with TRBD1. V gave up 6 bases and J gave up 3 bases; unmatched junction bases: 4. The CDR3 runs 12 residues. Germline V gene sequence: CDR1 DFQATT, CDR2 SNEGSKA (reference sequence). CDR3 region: CSAIQGDYGYTF. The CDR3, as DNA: TGCAGTGCCATCCAGGGGGACTATGGCTACACCTTC.

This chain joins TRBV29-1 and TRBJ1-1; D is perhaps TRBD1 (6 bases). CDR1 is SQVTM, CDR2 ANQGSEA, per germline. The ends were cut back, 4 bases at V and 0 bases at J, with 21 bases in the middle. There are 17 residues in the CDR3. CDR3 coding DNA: TGCAGCGTTGGATCCCTACAGGGTTTTGGAATGAACACTGAAGCTTTCTTT. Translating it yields CSVGSLQGFGMNTEAFF.

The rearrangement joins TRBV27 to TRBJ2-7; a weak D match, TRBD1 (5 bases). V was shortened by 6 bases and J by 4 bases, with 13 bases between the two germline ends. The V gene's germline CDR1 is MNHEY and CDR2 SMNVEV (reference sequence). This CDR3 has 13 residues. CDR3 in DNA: TGTGCCAGCAGCCCCAGGGTCAGTTACGAGCAGTACTTC. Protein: CASSPRVSYEQYF.

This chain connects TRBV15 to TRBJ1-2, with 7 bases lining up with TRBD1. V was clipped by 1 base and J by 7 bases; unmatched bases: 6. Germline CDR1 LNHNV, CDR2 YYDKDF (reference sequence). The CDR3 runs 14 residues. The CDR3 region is CATSRVGGVSGYTF. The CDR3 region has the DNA TGTGCCACCAGCAGAGTAGGGGGCGTGAGTGGCTACACCTTC.

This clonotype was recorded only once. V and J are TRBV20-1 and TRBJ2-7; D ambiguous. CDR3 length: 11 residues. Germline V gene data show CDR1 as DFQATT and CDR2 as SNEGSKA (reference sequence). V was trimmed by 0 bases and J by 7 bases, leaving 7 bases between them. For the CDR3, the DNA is TGCAGTGCTAGAGAACTTCAGGAGCAGTACTTC. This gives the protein CSARELQEQYF.

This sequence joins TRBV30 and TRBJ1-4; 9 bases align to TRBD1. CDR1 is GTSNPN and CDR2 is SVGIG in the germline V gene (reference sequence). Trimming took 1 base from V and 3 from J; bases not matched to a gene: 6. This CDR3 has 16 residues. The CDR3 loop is CAWSAPGQGANEKLFF. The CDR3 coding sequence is TGTGCCTGGAGTGCACCGGGACAGGGTGCTAATGAAAAACTGTTTTTT.

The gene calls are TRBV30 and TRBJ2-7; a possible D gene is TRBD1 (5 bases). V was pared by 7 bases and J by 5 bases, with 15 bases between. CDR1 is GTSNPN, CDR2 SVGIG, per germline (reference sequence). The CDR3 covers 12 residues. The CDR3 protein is CASLGQKNEQYF. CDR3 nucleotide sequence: TGTGCCTCCTTGGGGCAGAAAAACGAGCAGTACTTC.

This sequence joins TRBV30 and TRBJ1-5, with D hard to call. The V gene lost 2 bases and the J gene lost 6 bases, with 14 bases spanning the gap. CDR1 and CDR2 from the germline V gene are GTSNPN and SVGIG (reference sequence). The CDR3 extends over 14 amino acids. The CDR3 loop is CAWSRLREGQPQHF. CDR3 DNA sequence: TGTGCCTGGAGTCGCTTACGGGAGGGTCAGCCCCAGCATTTT.

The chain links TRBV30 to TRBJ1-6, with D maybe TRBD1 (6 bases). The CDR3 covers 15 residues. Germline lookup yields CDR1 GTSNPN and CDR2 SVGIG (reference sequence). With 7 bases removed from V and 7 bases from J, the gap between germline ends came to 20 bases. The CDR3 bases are TGTGCCTCAAACGCCTACAGGGTGATGAATTCACCCCTCCACTTT. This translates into CASNAYRVMNSPLHF. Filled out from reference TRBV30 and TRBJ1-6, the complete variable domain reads SQTIHQWPATLVQPVGSPLSLECTVEGTSNPNLYWYRQAAGRGLQLLFYSVGIGQISSEVPQNLSASRPQDRQFILSSKKLLLSDSGFYLCASNAYRVMNSPLHFGNGTRLTVT.

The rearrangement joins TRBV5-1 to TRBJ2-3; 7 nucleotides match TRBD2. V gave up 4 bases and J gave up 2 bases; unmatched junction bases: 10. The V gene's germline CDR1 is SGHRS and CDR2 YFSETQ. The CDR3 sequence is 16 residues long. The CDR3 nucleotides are TGCGCCAGCAGCAAACACACTAGCGCTGACACAGATACGCAGTATTTT. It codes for CASSKHTSADTDTQYF.

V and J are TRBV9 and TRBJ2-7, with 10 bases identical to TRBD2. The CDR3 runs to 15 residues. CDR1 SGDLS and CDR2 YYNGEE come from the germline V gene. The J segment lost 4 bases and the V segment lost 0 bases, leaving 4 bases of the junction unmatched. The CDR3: CASSVDPSGGYEQYF. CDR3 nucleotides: TGTGCCAGCAGCGTAGACCCTAGCGGGGGTTACGAGCAGTACTTC.

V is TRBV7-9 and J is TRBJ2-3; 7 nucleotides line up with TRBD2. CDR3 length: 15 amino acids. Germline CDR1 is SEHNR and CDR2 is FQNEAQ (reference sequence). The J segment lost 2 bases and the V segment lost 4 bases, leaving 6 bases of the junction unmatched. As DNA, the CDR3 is TGTGCCAGCAGCTCCCGGACTAGTTCCACAGATACGCAGTATTTT. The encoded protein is CASSSRTSSTDTQYF.

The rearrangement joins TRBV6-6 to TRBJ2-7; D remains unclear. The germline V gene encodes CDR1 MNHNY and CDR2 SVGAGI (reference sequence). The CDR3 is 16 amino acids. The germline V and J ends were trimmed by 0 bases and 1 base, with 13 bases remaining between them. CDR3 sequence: CASSYSSPAVSYEQYF. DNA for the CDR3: TGTGCCAGCAGTTACTCGAGTCCGGCCGTTTCCTACGAGCAGTACTTC.

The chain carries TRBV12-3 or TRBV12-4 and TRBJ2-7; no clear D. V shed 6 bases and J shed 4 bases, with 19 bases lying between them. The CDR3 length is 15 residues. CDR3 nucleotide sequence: TGTGCCAGCAGCCTCAATCCCGGCATGGGATACGAGCAGTACTTC. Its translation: CASSLNPGMGYEQYF.

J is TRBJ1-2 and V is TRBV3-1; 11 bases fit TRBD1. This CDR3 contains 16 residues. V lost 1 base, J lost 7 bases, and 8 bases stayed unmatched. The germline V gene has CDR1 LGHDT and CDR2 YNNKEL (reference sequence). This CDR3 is CASSQVPGTGGLGYTF. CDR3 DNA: TGTGCCAGCAGCCAAGTTCCCGGGACAGGGGGTCTTGGCTACACCTTC. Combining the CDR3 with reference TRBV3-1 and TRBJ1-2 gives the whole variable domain DTAVSQTPKYLVTQMGNDKSIKCEQNLGHDTMYWYKQDSKKFLKIMFSYNNKELIINETVPNRFSPKSPDKAHLNLHINSLELGDSAVYFCASSQVPGTGGLGYTFGSGTRLTVV.

CDR3 protein: CASSPRHSYEQYF. The CDR3 DNA reads TGTGCCAGCAGCCCCCGGCACTCCTACGAGCAGTACTTC. The rearrangement joins TRBV13 to TRBJ2-7; D call uncertain. The CDR3 runs to 13 residues. Trimming took off 5 bases at V and 0 bases at J, with 8 bases between the two ends. Germline V gives CDR1 PRHDT, CDR2 FYEKMQ (reference sequence). Filled out from reference TRBV13 and TRBJ2-7, the complete variable domain reads AAGVIQSPRHLIKEKRETATLKCYPIPRHDTVYWYQQGPGQDPQFLISFYEKMQSDKGSIPDRFSAQQFSDYHSELNMSSLELGDSALYFCASSPRHSYEQYFGPGTRLTVT.

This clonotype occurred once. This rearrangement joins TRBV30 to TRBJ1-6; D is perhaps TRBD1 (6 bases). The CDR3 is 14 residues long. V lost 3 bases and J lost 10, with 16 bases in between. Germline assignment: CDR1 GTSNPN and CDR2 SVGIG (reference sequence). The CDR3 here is CAWRGDKGHSPLHF. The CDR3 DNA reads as TGTGCCTGGAGAGGGGACAAGGGGCACTCACCCCTCCACTTT.

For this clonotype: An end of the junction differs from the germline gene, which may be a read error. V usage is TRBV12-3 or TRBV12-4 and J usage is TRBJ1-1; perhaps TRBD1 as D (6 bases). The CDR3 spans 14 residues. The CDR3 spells CASSLGGGNTKAFF. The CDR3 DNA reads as TGTGCCAGCAGTTTGGGAGGGGGAAACACTAAAGCTTTCTTT.

The CDR3 bases are TGTGCCAGCAGCCTGACAGAGGATCAGCCCCAGCATTTT. It translates to CASSLTEDQPQHF. The gene calls are TRBV3-1 and TRBJ1-5; possibly TRBD1 for D (5 bases). Germline values: CDR1 LGHDT, CDR2 YNNKEL (reference sequence). V lost 4 bases and J lost 5, with 9 bases in between. The CDR3 has 13 residues.

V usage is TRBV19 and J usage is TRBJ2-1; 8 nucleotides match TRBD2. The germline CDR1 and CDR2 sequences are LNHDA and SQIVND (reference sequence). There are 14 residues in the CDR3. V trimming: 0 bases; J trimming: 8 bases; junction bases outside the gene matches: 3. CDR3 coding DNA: TGTGCCAGTAGTATAGAGGCTAGCGGGTATGAGCAGTTCTTC. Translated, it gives CASSIEASGYEQFF.

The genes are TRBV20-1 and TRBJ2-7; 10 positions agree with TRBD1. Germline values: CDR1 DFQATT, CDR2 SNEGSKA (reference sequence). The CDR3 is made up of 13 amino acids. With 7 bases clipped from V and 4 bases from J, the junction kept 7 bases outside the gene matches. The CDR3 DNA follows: TGCAGTGTATTGGGGGACAGGGGATACGAGCAGTACTTC. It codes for CSVLGDRGYEQYF.

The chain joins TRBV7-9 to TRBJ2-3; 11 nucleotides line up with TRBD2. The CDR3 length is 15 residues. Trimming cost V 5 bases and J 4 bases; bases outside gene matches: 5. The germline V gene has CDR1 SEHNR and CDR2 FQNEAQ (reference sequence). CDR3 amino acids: CASSRTSGFADTQYF. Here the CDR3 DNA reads TGTGCCAGCAGCCGGACTAGCGGGTTCGCAGATACGCAGTATTTT.

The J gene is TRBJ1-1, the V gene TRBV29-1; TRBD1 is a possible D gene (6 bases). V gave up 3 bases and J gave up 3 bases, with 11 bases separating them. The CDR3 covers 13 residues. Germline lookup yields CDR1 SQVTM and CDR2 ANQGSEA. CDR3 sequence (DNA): TGCAGCGTTGAGGGGGAGGGGGACACTGAAGCTTTCTTT. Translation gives CSVEGEGDTEAFF.

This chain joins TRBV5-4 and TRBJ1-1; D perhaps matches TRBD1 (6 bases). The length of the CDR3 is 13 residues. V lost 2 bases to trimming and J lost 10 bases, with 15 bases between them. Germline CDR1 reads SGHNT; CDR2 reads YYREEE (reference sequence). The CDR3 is CASSLAGARPAFF. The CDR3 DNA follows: TGTGCCAGCAGCTTAGCGGGGGCGCGTCCAGCTTTCTTT.

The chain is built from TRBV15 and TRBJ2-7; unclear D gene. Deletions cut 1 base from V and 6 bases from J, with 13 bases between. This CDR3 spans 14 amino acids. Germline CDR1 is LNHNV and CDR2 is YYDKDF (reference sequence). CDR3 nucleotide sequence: TGTGCCACCAGCAGAGGGGCCTTTCGGCCCGAGCAGTACTTC. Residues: CATSRGAFRPEQYF.

The CDR3 here is CASSPPGMEAFF. CDR3 nucleotides: TGTGCCAGCAGCCCCCCAGGGATGGAAGCTTTCTTT. This chain joins TRBV7-2 and TRBJ1-1; D is perhaps TRBD1 (5 bases). The CDR3 runs to 12 residues. Deletions cut 5 bases from V and 8 bases from J, with 12 bases between. Per the germline V gene, CDR1 is SGHTA and CDR2 is FQGNSA.

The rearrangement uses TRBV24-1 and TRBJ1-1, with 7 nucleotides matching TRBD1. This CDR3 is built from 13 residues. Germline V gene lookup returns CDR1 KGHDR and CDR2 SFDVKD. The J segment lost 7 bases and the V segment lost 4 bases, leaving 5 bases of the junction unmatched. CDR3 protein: CATSDARTGEAFF. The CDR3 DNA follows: TGTGCCACCAGTGACGCCCGGACAGGTGAAGCTTTCTTT.

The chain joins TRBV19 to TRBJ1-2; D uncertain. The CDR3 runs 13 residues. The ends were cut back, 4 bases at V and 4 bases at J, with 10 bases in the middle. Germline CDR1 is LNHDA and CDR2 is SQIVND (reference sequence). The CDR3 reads CASSRNTVYGYTF. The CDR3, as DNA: TGTGCCAGTAGTAGGAACACCGTCTATGGCTACACCTTC.

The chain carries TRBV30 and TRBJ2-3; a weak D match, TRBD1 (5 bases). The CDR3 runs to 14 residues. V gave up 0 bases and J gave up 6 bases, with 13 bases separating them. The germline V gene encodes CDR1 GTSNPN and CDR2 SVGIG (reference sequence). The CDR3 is CAWSVQRGHDTQYF. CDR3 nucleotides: TGTGCCTGGAGTGTACAAAGGGGTCATGATACGCAGTATTTT.

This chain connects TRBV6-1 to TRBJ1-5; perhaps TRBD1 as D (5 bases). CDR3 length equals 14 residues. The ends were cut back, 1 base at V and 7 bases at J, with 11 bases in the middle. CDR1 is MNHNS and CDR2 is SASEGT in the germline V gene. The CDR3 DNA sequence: TGTGCCAGCAGTGAAGGGGGCGGGGTCCAGCCCCAGCATTTT. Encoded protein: CASSEGGGVQPQHF.